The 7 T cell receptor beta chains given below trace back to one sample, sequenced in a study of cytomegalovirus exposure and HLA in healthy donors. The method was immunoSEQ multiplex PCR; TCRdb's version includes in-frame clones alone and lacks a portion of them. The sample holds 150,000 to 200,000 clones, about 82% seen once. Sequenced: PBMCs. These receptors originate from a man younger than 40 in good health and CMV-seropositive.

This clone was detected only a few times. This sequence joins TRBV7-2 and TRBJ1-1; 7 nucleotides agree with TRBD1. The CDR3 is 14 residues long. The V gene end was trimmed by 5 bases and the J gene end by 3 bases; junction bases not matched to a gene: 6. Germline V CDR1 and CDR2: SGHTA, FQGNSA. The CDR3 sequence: CASSQQGTYTEAFF. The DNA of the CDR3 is TGTGCCAGCAGCCAACAGGGGACTTACACTGAAGCTTTCTTT.

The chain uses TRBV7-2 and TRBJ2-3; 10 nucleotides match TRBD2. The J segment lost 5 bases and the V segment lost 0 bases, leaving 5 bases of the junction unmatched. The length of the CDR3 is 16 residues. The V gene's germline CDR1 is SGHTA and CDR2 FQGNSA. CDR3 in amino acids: CASSLASGGLQDTQYF. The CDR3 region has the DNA TGTGCCAGCAGCTTAGCTAGCGGGGGGCTCCAAGATACGCAGTATTTT. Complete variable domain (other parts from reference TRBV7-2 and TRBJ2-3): GAGVSQSPSNKVTEKGKDVELRCDPISGHTALYWYRQSLGQGLEFLIYFQGNSAPDKSGLPSDRFSAERTGGSVSTLTIQRTQQEDSAVYLCASSLASGGLQDTQYFGPGTRLTVL.

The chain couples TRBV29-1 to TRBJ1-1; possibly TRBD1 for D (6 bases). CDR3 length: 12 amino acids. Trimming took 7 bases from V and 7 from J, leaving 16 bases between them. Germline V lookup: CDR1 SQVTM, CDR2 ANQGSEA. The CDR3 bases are TGCAGCGCCTGTCAGGGGACCCATGAAGCTTTCTTT. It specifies CSACQGTHEAFF.

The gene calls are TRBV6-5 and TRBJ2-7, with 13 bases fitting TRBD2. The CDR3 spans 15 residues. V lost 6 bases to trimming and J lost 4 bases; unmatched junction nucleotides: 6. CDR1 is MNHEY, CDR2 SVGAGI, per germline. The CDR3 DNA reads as TGTGCCAGCAGACCCACTAGCGGGGGGGCTTACGAGCAGTACTTC. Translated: CASRPTSGGAYEQYF.

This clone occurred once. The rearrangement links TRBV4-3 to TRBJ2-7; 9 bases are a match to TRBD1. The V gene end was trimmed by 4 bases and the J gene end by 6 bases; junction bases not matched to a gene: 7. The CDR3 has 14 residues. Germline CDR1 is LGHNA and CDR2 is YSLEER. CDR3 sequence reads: CASSRDRVDTEQYF. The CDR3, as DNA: TGCGCCAGCAGCCGGGACAGGGTTGATACCGAGCAGTACTTC.

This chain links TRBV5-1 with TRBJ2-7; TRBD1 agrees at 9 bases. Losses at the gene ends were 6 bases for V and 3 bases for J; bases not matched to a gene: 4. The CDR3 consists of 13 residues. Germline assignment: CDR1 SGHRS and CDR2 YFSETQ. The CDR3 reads CASKPGQGYEQYF. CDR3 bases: TGCGCCAGCAAACCGGGACAGGGCTACGAGCAGTACTTC.

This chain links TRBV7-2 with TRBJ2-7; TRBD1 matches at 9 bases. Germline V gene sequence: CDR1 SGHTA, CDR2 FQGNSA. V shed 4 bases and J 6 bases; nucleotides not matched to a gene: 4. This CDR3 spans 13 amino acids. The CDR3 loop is CASSSQGAIEQYF. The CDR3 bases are TGTGCCAGCAGCTCACAGGGGGCGATCGAGCAGTACTTC.